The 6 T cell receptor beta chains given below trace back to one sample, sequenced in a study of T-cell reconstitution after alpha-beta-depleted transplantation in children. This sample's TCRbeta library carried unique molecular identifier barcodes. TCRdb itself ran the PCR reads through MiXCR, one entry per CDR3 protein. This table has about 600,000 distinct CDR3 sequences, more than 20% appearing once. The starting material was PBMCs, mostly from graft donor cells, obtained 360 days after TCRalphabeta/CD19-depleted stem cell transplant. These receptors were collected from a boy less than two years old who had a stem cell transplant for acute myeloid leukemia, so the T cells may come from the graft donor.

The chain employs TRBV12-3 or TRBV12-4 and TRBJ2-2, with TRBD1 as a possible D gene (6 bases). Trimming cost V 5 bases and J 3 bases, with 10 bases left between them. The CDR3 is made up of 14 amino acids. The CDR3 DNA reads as TGTGCCAGCAGTCCGTACAGGGACACCGGGGAGCTGTTTTTT. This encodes CASSPYRDTGELFF.

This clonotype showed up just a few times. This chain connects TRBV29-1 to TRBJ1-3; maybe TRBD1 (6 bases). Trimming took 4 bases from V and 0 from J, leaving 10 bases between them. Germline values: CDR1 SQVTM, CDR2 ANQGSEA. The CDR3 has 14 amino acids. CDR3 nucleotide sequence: TGCAGCGTTGCCGGGGGGCTCTCTGGAAACACCATATATTTT. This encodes CSVAGGLSGNTIYF.

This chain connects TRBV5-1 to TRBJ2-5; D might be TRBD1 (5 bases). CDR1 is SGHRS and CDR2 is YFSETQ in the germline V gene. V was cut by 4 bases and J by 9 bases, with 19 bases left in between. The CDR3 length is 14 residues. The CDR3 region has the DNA TGCGCCAGCAGCCAGACAGCTTCCCGGTGGGCCCAGTACTTC. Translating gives CASSQTASRWAQYF.

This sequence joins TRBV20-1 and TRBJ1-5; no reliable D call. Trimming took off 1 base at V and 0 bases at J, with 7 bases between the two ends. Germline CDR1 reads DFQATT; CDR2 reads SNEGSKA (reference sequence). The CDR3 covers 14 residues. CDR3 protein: CSARGFYSNQPQHF. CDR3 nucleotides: TGCAGTGCTAGAGGGTTTTATAGCAATCAGCCCCAGCATTTT.

Here the CDR3 reads CASSLWGQAAYNEQFF. The CDR3 DNA reads TGTGCCAGCAGCTTATGGGGACAGGCTGCCTACAATGAGCAGTTCTTC. This sequence joins TRBV7-2 and TRBJ2-1; TRBD1 agrees at 8 bases. Trimming took 2 bases from V and 2 from J; bases not matched to a gene: 5. The length of the CDR3 is 16 residues. CDR1 and CDR2 (germline): SGHTA, FQGNSA. Full variable domain (outside the CDR3, taken from reference TRBV7-2 and TRBJ2-1): GAGVSQSPSNKVTEKGKDVELRCDPISGHTALYWYRQSLGQGLEFLIYFQGNSAPDKSGLPSDRFSAERTGGSVSTLTIQRTQQEDSAVYLCASSLWGQAAYNEQFFGPGTRLTVL.

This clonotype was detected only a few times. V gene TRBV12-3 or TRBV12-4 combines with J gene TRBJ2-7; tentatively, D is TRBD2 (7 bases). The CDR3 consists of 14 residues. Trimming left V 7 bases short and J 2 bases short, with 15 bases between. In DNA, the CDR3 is TGTGCCAGCACCCCAGGGGAGGGCCCCTACGAGCAGTACTTC. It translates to CASTPGEGPYEQYF.